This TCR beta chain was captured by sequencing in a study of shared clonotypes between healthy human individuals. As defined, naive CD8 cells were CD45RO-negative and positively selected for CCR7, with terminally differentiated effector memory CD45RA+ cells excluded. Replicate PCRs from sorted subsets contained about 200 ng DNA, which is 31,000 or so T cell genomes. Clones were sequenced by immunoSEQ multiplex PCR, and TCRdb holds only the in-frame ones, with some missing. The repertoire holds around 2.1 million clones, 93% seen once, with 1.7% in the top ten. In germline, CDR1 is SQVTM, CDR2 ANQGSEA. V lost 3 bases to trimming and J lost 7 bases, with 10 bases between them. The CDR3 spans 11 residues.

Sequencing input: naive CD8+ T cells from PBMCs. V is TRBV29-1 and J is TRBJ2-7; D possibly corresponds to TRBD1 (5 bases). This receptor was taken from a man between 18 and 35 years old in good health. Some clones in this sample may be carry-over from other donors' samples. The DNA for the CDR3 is TGCAGCGTTGATAAGGGGCGGGAGCAGTACTTC. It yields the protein CSVDKGREQYF.